Sequencing of this T cell receptor beta chain was carried out in a study of shared clonotypes between healthy human individuals. Study results and limitations: Collection of samples was limited to blood; tissue repertoires likely differ.

In the case of this clone: Its target is not known.

TCRdb's copy holds only in-frame clones and misses some; the assay was immunoSEQ multiplex PCR. The sample includes about 480,000 clones, roughly 79% seen only once; the top ten take under 15%. CDR3 length equals 15 residues. Sequencing used PBMCs. The TCR comes from a woman in her forties in good health. Some clones in this sample may be carry-over from other donors' samples. The J gene is TRBJ2-4, the V gene TRBV21-1; the table assigns TRBD2, which was not confirmed against the DNA. TRBV21-1 is a recognized pseudogene. The CDR3 coding sequence is TGTGCCAGCGTCATAGCGGGAGAACTTGAGAACATTCAGTACTTC. This sequence encodes CASVIAGELENIQYF.